A single TCR beta chain is shown here with its context. Antigen unknown. The treatment here: approximately 9-day PBMC culture with coronavirus spike peptide pools or control peptides (ViraFEST assay). Samples of CD4+ T cells were obtained from the unexposed donor before the COVID-19 pandemic (2011-2018). The data stem from a study of vaccination and CD4 T cells after COVID-19. The CDR3 extends over 12 amino acids. Germline-derived CDR1 and CDR2 are GTSNPN and SVGIG (reference sequence). J gave up 12 bases and V 1 base, and 5 bases lay outside the gene matches. Sequenced with the Oncomine TCR Beta short-read assay was DNA taken from cultured CD4+ T cells. From cultured CD4+ T cells, genomic DNA was extracted. Using its own MiXCR run on the PCR reads, TCRdb lists one record per CDR3 protein. The sample includes over 5,500 distinct CDR3 sequences, around half of them seen just once.

Sequenced: CD4+ T cells from blood, cultured in vitro. This chain uses TRBV30 with TRBJ2-1; 8 bases are shared with TRBD2. The sequence derives from a human donor in good health. DNA for the CDR3: TGTGCCTGGAGTGCGGGGGGGTTCGGGCAGTTCTTC. Encoded protein: CAWSAGGFGQFF.